This section outlines one T cell receptor delta chain sequence together with its context. Its antigen has not been determined. Base-call qualities are not available, and no considerably larger clone is one nucleotide away. Library construction relied on PCR. The run used an Illumina MiSeq. The published analysis was carried out like this. When TRDV repertoire clonotype frequencies were reported, clonotypes represented by only a single read were excluded. After TCRdb called clones again from the public reads with CATT, rows with identical DNA were merged. These V and J calls rely on TCRdb rather than the paper's analysis. This sample has over 2,000 delta-chain clones in its table, and 63% of those were observed once. The ten largest account for 13% to 15% of the sample. To follow how often functionally characterized gamma9delta2 T cell clones showed up, the researchers ran bulk sequencing on complete TCR delta chain (Vdelta2) repertoires. The Dutch blood bank supplied purchased peripheral blood from anonymous healthy donors. All of the gamma9delta2 T cells analyzed in the study came from the peripheral blood of healthy donors.

This sample is part of a study of TRDV2 sequences in healthy donors (dated by TCRdb to 2019 to 2021). In terms of the full investigation: Fewer than 25 single-cell-derived gamma9delta2 T cell clones spanning the full range of antitumor activity were TCR-sequenced and traced within the bulk repertoire. Results and caveats for the whole study, not just this receptor: The observed TCRdelta repertoires were found to be highly focused, yet no correlation was observed between clonotype frequency and the antitumor functional potential of the respective clone. The TCRdelta clonotypes of several highly reactive clones appeared rare, since those clonotypes could not be detected in the bulk sequencing data from the donors of those clones.

As encoded in the germline V gene, CDR1 is GEAIGNYY while CDR2 is EKD. The CDR3, cysteine through phenylalanine, is 20 amino acids long. Left in the record is the CDR3 DNA by itself, 60 bases read in frame from the first base. Unmatched junction bases come to 12, with V trimmed by 0 bases and J by 5 bases. The source of this sequence is a human donor in good health. Here the chain combines TRDV2 and TRDJ3; a stretch of 10 junction bases matches TRDD3. Sequencing was performed on Vd2+ gamma-delta T cells from blood. The intended sense of this specimen's cell subset or site label: TCR Vdelta2-expressing (gamma9delta2) T cells. In nucleotides, the sequence is TGTGCCTGTGACACCGTGGATCTACTGGGGGATCTCAGGGACACCCGACAGATGTTTTTC. This encodes CACDTVDLLGDLRDTRQMFF.